This T cell receptor beta chain was documented in a study of blood T cell repertoires in COVID-19 (dated by TCRdb to about 2020). Study-wide context: The collaborator samples originated in the United States, Italy and Spain and spanned the acute and convalescent phases of COVID-19. The repertoires were made available in a free public database intended to serve as a resource for research on the immune response to SARS-CoV-2. The prospective study material was composed of cDNA or gDNA derived from T cells, B-cell-depleted T cells, or PBMCs. Subjects who had been exposed to COVID-19, were actively infected with it, or had recovered from it provided the deeply sampled blood TCRbeta repertoires that made up the dataset. The sample metadata nearly always contained a de-identified subject ID, COVID-19 status, age in years and sex. Where available, HLA class I and class II types were taken from metadata supplied by the sample provider and were not determined by assay-based typing. Samples were obtained from the ongoing ImmuneRACE study (first 160 participants) and from about 1,300 subjects provided by 6 global collaborators. Results and caveats for the whole study, not just this receptor: The amount of clinical and demographic metadata varied by source and participant and was provided uncurated.

Whole blood was collected in K2EDTA tubes by collaborating institutions according to the institutions' own protocols. For TCRbeta analysis, collaborators shipped samples as frozen whole blood, isolated PBMCs, or DNA extracted from either of those sample types. The immunoSEQ Assay, a bias-controlled multiplex PCR, was used to amplify TCRbeta CDR3 regions from genomic DNA. Concerning the study's data processing: The number of nucleated cells in each sample was estimated from the amplification of reference gene primers within the assay. To quantify the absolute abundance of each unique TCRbeta CDR3 rearrangement, sequence reads were collapsed and filtered. Productive Simpson clonality was computed per sample as the square root of Simpson's diversity index over productive rearrangements. TCRdb holds this immuneACCESS table with in-frame rearrangements only. Some clones are missing; in checked studies, unresolved V genes explain under half, and the rest has no known cause. That table is the source of V, J and clone size, and D and trimming were worked out from the DNA. Here the sample has around 65,000 clones; roughly 80% occur a single time. Together, the top ten hold about 41% of the sample.

The table lists this clone with a few counts. Its binding antigen is unknown. The input lacks base qualities; no much larger clone sits a single base away. This clonotype was sampled from a human donor in a cohort sampled during active COVID-19. Material for sequencing was peripheral blood.

The bases are TGCGCCAGCAGCTTGGGGGGGACAGTGTCCCTCCCCGCTGAAGCTTTCTTT. Translated, it gives CASSLGGTVSLPAEAFF. The V and J genes are TRBV5-1 and TRBJ1-1, and 7 junctional nucleotides match TRBD1. The CDR3, cysteine through phenylalanine, is 17 amino acids long. Kept here is only the CDR3 DNA, which spans 51 bases and is read in frame from base 1. The germline V gene sets CDR1 to SGHRS and CDR2 to YFSETQ. Relative to germline, V is missing 0 bases and J is missing 6 bases, with 14 bases of the junction outside any gene match.